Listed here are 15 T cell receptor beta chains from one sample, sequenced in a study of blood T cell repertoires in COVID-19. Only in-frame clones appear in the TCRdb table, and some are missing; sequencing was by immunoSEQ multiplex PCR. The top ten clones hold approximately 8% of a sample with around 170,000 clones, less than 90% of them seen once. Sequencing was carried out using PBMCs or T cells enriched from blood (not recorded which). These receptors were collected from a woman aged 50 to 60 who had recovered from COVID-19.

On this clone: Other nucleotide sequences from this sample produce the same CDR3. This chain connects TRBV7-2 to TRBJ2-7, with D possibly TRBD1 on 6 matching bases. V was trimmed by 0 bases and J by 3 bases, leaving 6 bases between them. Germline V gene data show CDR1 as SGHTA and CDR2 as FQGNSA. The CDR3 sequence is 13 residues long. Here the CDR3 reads CASSLAGGYEQYF. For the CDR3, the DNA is TGTGCCAGCAGCTTAGCAGGGGGCTACGAGCAGTACTTC.

CDR3 DNA sequence: TGTGCCAGCAGTGAACAGGGAAGGGCAGGCTACACCTTC. Amino acid sequence: CASSEQGRAGYTF. V and J are TRBV2 and TRBJ1-2; maybe TRBD1 (5 bases). Germline assignment: CDR1 SNHLY and CDR2 FYNNEI. The CDR3 runs 13 residues. V was shortened by 2 bases and J by 8 bases, with 12 bases between the two germline ends.

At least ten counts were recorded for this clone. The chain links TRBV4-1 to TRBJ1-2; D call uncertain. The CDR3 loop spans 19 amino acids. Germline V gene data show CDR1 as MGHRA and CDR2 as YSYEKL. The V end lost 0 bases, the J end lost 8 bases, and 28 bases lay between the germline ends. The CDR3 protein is CASSQDVRSGLPPTGGYTF. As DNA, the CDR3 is TGCGCCAGCAGCCAAGATGTTAGGTCAGGACTCCCTCCCACCGGGGGCTACACCTTC.

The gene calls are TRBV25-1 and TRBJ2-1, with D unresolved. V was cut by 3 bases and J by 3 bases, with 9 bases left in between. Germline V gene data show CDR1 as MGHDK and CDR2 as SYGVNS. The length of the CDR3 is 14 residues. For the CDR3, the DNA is TGTGCCAGCAGTGAGGGCCCCCACTACAATGAGCAGTTCTTC. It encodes CASSEGPHYNEQFF.

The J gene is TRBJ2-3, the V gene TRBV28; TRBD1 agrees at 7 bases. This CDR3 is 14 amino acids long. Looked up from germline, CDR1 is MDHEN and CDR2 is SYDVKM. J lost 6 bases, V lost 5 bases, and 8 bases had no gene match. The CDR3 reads CASSLTGVSDTQYF. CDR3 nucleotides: TGTGCCAGCAGTCTCACAGGGGTATCGGATACGCAGTATTTT.

In DNA form, the CDR3 reads TGTGCCAGCAGACGGAACCGGGGGGATTCACCCCTCCACTTT. This translates into CASRRNRGDSPLHF. V is TRBV7-2 and J is TRBJ1-6, with D tentatively TRBD1 (5 bases). Trimming left V 6 bases short and J 8 bases short, with 14 bases between. The CDR3 covers 14 residues. The germline V gene encodes CDR1 SGHTA and CDR2 FQGNSA.

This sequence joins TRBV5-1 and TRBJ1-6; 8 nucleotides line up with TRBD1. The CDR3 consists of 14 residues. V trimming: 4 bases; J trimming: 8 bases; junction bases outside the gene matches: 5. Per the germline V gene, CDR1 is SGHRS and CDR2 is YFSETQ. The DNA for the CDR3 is TGCGCCAGCAGCATGACAGGGGACTATTCACCCCTCCACTTT. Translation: CASSMTGDYSPLHF.

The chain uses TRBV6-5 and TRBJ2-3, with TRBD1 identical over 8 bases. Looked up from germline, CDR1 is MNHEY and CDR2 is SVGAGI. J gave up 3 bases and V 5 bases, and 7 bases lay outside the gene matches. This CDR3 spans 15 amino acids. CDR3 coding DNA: TGTGCCAGCAGTCGCCGGAGACAGGGGACAGATACGCAGTATTTT. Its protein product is CASSRRRQGTDTQYF.

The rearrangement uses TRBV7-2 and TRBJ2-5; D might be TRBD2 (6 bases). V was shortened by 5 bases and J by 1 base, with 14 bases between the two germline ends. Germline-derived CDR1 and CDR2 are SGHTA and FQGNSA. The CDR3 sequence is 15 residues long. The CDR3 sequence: CASSRREMLQETQYF. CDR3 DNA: TGTGCCAGCAGCAGACGGGAGATGCTCCAAGAGACCCAGTACTTC.

DNA for the CDR3: TGCGCCAGCAGCCCTGACAGTCAAGCTAACTATGGCTACACCTTC. Its translation is CASSPDSQANYGYTF. V usage is TRBV5-1 and J usage is TRBJ1-2; D perhaps matches TRBD1 (5 bases). CDR1 and CDR2 (germline): SGHRS, YFSETQ. Trimming stripped 4 bases from V and 0 bases from J, with 13 bases between. The CDR3 is 15 amino acids.

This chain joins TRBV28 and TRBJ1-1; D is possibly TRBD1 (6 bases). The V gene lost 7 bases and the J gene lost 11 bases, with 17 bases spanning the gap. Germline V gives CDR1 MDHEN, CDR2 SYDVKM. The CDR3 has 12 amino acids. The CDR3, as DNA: TGTGCCAGCACTGACAGGAACCTTGGGGCTTTCTTT. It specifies CASTDRNLGAFF.

CDR3 coding DNA: TGTGCCAGCAGCTTAAGGGGGGGGCCATCCTACGAGCAGTACTTC. This translates into CASSLRGGPSYEQYF. The chain recombines TRBV11-2 with TRBJ2-7, with D perhaps TRBD2 (7 bases). This CDR3 is built from 15 residues. V lost 2 bases and J lost 1, with 12 bases in between. Germline CDR1 and CDR2: SGHAT and FQNNGV.

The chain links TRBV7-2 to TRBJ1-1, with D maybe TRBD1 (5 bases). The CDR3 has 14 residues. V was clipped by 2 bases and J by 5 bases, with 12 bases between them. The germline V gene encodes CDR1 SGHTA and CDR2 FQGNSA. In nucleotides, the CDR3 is TGTGCCAGCAGCTTAACAGGTTTTAATACTGAAGCTTTCTTT. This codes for CASSLTGFNTEAFF.

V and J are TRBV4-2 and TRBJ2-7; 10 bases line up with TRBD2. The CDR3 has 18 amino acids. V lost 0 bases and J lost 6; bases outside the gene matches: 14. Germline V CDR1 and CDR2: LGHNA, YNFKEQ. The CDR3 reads CASSQEGGLAGVKAEQYF. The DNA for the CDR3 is TGTGCCAGCAGCCAAGAAGGGGGGCTAGCGGGAGTAAAAGCCGAGCAGTACTTC.

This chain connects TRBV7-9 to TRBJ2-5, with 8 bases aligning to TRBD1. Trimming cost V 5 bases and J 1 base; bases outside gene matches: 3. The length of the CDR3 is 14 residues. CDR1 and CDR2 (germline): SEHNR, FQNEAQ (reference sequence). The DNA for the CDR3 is TGTGCCAGCAGCATGACAGGGGTCCAAGAGACCCAGTACTTC. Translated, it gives CASSMTGVQETQYF.